This T cell receptor (beta chain) was captured in a study of human T cells and chemical hapten exposure. Across the whole study: Patch tests applied 0.01% DPC to the upper back and were scored after 6 days. General study points: PT1 expanded TCR counts and patch test score were linked, and their correlation was positive. DPC sensitization left the count of TCRs above 1 in 1000 unchanged.

The CDR3 covers 12 residues. Looked up from germline, CDR1 is SEHNR and CDR2 is FQNEAQ (reference sequence). Trimming took 5 bases from V and 6 from J; bases not matched to a gene: 4. Time point: patch test 2, 6 weeks after DPC sensitization. As for treatment: therapeutic diphenylcyclopropenone sensitization with weekly scalp DPC. About this clonotype itself: Its antigen is still unknown.

TCRdb re-derived calls from the RACE reads in MiXCR, one entry per CDR3 protein. The sample has over 100,000 distinct CDR3 sequences, approximately 8.8% seen once. This specimen was whole blood, taken in connection with sensitization to the hapten diphenylcyclopropenone (DPC). This sequence joins TRBV7-9 and TRBJ2-7; the match to TRBD1 covers 7 bases. The sequence was collected from a woman between 35 and 50 years old with alopecia areata. Some clones in this sample may be carry-over from other donors' samples. CDR3 residues: CASSATGAEQYF. The CDR3 DNA reads as TGTGCCAGCAGCGCCACAGGGGCCGAGCAGTACTTC.